Below are 17 T cell receptor beta chains sequenced from a single sample in a study of blood T cells in healthy people across ages. Through a sample-barcoded 5' primer and a J-beta primer mix, a second PCR was run for roughly 7 to 12 cycles. TCRdb re-called the 5' RACE reads through MiXCR, storing one row per CDR3 protein. The sample holds approximately 730,000 distinct CDR3 sequences, roughly 43% seen once. Source material: blood. The origin of the receptors is a woman aged 55-69 years in good health.

This clonotype has a count of ten or more. Being one base from a much bigger clone, this may be a read error. This sequence joins TRBV9 and TRBJ2-1, with TRBD1 as a possible D gene (6 bases). TRBJ2-7 matches the DNA end more closely, so the J call is doubtful. The CDR3 has 14 residues. Germline V CDR1 and CDR2: SGDLS, YYNGEE. The CDR3 here is CAIWVGARYNEQYF. CDR3 nucleotides: TGTGCCATCTGGGTGGGGGCCCGTTACAATGAGCAGTACTTC.

Notes on this clonotype: A junction end diverges from the germline sequence, so it may reflect a read error. The J gene is TRBJ2-3, the V gene TRBV6-6; no clear D gene. CDR1 and CDR2 (germline): MNHNY, SVGAGI (reference sequence). The CDR3 sequence is 12 residues long. The CDR3 loop is CASRDLTDSQYF. CDR3 DNA sequence: TGTGCCAGCAGGGACCTCACAGATTCGCAGTATTTT.

The chain's CDR3 is CSVDGGQGYGYTF. Written as DNA, the CDR3 is TGCAGCGTTGATGGGGGGCAGGGCTATGGCTACACCTTC. V and J are TRBV29-1 and TRBJ1-2; possibly TRBD1 for D (6 bases). Trimming stripped 3 bases from V and 4 bases from J, with 12 bases between. The CDR3 has 13 amino acids. CDR1 SQVTM and CDR2 ANQGSEA come from the germline V gene.

The chain links TRBV29-1 to TRBJ2-1; weak D call: TRBD2 (5 bases). V shed 6 bases and J shed 6 bases, with 15 bases lying between them. CDR1 and CDR2 (germline): SQVTM, ANQGSEA. The CDR3 loop spans 13 amino acids. CDR3 coding DNA: TGCAGCGTCCTGAAATTAGGGAGCAATGAGCAGTTCTTC. Its protein product is CSVLKLGSNEQFF.

This clonotype was seen a handful of times. This chain joins TRBV20-1 and TRBJ2-1; possible D gene TRBD2, 6 bases. CDR1 is DFQATT, CDR2 SNEGSKA, per germline (reference sequence). V shed 1 base and J shed 6 bases, with 19 bases lying between them. The CDR3 length is 16 residues. The CDR3 reads CSARVLAGSKRNEQFF. Here the CDR3 DNA reads TGCAGTGCTAGAGTATTGGCGGGATCTAAACGCAATGAGCAGTTCTTC.

The chain carries TRBV27 and TRBJ2-7; the match to TRBD1 covers 8 bases. The CDR3 covers 14 residues. The trim removed 3 bases at V and 6 bases at J, leaving 7 bases unmatched. Germline V gene sequence: CDR1 MNHEY, CDR2 SMNVEV (reference sequence). For the CDR3, the DNA is TGTGCCAGCAGTTTTATTGAGACAGGGGCCGAGCAGTACTTC. As protein: CASSFIETGAEQYF.

This chain joins TRBV20-1 and TRBJ2-1, with a tentative D call TRBD2 (6 bases). Per germline, CDR1 DFQATT and CDR2 SNEGSKA (reference sequence). The length of the CDR3 is 15 residues. Trimming took 5 bases from V and 7 from J, leaving 21 bases between them. CDR3 in DNA: TGCAGTGCTTGCCCGAGCGGTAGCGGCTGGAATGAGCAGTTCTTC. It specifies CSACPSGSGWNEQFF.

This chain connects TRBV6-1 to TRBJ2-1; 8 nucleotides line up with TRBD2. This CDR3 is 16 amino acids long. Trimming cost V 2 bases and J 2 bases; bases outside gene matches: 5. In germline, CDR1 is MNHNS, CDR2 SASEGT. CDR3 residues: CASSESGGPPYNEQFF. The DNA of the CDR3 is TGTGCCAGCAGTGAATCGGGGGGGCCCCCCTACAATGAGCAGTTCTTC.

This CDR3 is CASSQPTRDRGMETQYF. The CDR3 DNA follows: TGTGCCAGCAGCCAGCCGACCCGGGACAGGGGGATGGAGACCCAGTACTTC. This chain uses TRBV7-2 with TRBJ2-5; 11 nucleotides align to TRBD1. The CDR3 has 17 amino acids. Germline V lookup: CDR1 SGHTA, CDR2 FQGNSA. V gave up 5 bases and J gave up 5 bases; unmatched junction bases: 13.

The chain combines TRBV7-2 with TRBJ2-3; D may be TRBD2 (6 bases). V lost 6 bases to trimming and J lost 6 bases, with 16 bases between them. The CDR3 totals 14 residues. Per germline, CDR1 SGHTA and CDR2 FQGNSA. In nucleotides, the CDR3 is TGTGCCAGCAGTCTTAGCGGCCCTTTGGATACGCAGTATTTT. It translates to CASSLSGPLDTQYF.

The V call is TRBV2, the J call TRBJ1-5; maybe TRBD1 (6 bases). This CDR3 spans 15 amino acids. Trimming removed 0 bases from V and 4 bases from J, with 10 bases in between. The germline gives CDR1 SNHLY, CDR2 FYNNEI. CDR3 residues: CASSEAPGQNQPQHF. CDR3 in DNA: TGTGCCAGCAGTGAAGCCCCCGGACAGAATCAGCCCCAGCATTTT.

The chain carries TRBV7-9 and TRBJ2-5, with 10 bases aligning to TRBD1. The CDR3 is 15 amino acids. Looked up from germline, CDR1 is SEHNR and CDR2 is FQNEAQ (reference sequence). The V and J ends lost 5 bases and 5 bases, in that order; junction bases with no gene match: 8. CDR3 loop: CASSPRDRGLETQYF. The CDR3 DNA reads TGTGCCAGCAGCCCCCGGGACAGGGGTCTGGAGACCCAGTACTTC.

V usage is TRBV5-1 and J usage is TRBJ2-5; 13 nucleotides agree with TRBD2. CDR1 SGHRS and CDR2 YFSETQ come from the germline V gene. This CDR3 is 15 amino acids long. After removal of 4 bases from V and 4 bases from J, the junction contained 4 bases not matched to a gene. The CDR3 coding sequence is TGCGCCAGCAGCCCCGGACTAGCGGGGGCAGAGACCCAGTACTTC. It yields the protein CASSPGLAGAETQYF.

The rearrangement links TRBV20-1 to TRBJ2-5; a possible D gene is TRBD1 (6 bases). CDR1 and CDR2 from the germline V gene are DFQATT and SNEGSKA (reference sequence). V was clipped by 1 base and J by 2 bases, with 14 bases between them. This CDR3 spans 15 amino acids. CDR3 loop: CSARGPGTLQETQYF. The CDR3 bases are TGCAGTGCTAGAGGGCCCGGGACACTTCAAGAGACCCAGTACTTC.

In regard to this clonotype: The junction departs from the called germline gene at one end, perhaps through a read error. The gene calls are TRBV25-1 and TRBJ2-2, with D maybe TRBD2 (6 bases). The CDR3 contains 17 residues. Per the germline V gene, CDR1 is MGHDK and CDR2 is SYGVNS. The CDR3 sequence is CAGSSSGRGENPGELFF. The CDR3 region has the DNA TGTGCCGGCAGTTCCTCCGGGCGGGGCGAGAATCCCGGGGAGCTGTTTTTT.

The CDR3 spells CSARDASRWGLDNEQFF. DNA of the CDR3: TGCAGTGCTAGAGATGCGAGTCGGTGGGGCCTAGACAATGAGCAGTTCTTC. V gene TRBV20-1 combines with J gene TRBJ2-1; D might be TRBD1 (5 bases). The CDR3 is made up of 17 amino acids. The V and J ends lost 0 bases and 5 bases respectively, with 20 bases between them. Germline V lookup: CDR1 DFQATT, CDR2 SNEGSKA (reference sequence).

CDR3 sequence reads: CASSLKTDNQPQHF. CDR3 bases: TGTGCCAGCAGTTTAAAGACGGATAATCAGCCCCAGCATTTT. The chain has TRBV27 and TRBJ1-5; no clear D gene. Trimming removed 2 bases at V and 4 bases at J, with 9 bases between. Germline-derived CDR1 and CDR2 are MNHEY and SMNVEV (reference sequence). The CDR3 sequence is 14 residues long.